One and the same sample provided the 24 T cell receptor beta chains below, sequenced in a study of vaccination and CD4 T cells after COVID-19. Specified treatment: roughly nine-day PBMC culture with coronavirus spike peptide pools or control peptides (ViraFEST assay). These receptors are not linked to any known antigen. Scientists ran DNA taken from cultured CD4+ T cells through the Oncomine TCR Beta short-read assay for sequencing. TCRdb itself ran the PCR reads through MiXCR, one entry per CDR3 protein. The sample lists about 8,700 distinct CDR3 sequences; about 57% were seen once. The sample comprised CD4+ T cells from blood, cultured in vitro. These receptors all come from a human donor who had recovered from COVID-19.

V is TRBV19 and J is TRBJ1-6; the match to TRBD1 covers 7 bases. CDR3 size: 14 residues. Losses at the gene ends were 4 bases for V and 7 bases for J; bases not matched to a gene: 4. The germline CDR1 and CDR2 sequences are LNHDA and SQIVND (reference sequence). The CDR3 is CASSRATGNSPLHF. The CDR3 DNA reads as TGTGCCAGTAGTAGGGCGACAGGGAATTCACCCCTCCACTTT.

This clonotype was counted only a few times. This chain uses TRBV20-1 with TRBJ1-5; D unresolved. V gave up 1 base and J gave up 3 bases, with 10 bases separating them. The CDR3 sequence is 14 residues long. From germline, CDR1 is DFQATT and CDR2 SNEGSKA (reference sequence). The DNA for the CDR3 is TGCAGTGCTAGAGCCGACGGGCCCAATCAGCCCCAGCATTTT. This encodes CSARADGPNQPQHF.

This rearrangement joins TRBV9 to TRBJ2-2; D not resolved. CDR1 is SGDLS and CDR2 is YYNGEE in the germline V gene. V gave up 0 bases and J gave up 6 bases, with 6 bases separating them. The CDR3 runs to 13 residues. CDR3 amino acids: CASSVAISGELFF. The CDR3 nucleotides are TGTGCCAGCAGCGTAGCTATTTCCGGGGAGCTGTTTTTT. Using reference TRBV9 and TRBJ2-2 for the parts outside the CDR3, the full variable domain is DSGVTQTPKHLITATGQRVTLRCSPRSGDLSVYWYQQSLDQGLQFLIQYYNGEERAKGNILERFSAQQFPDLHSELNLSSLELGDSALYFCASSVAISGELFFGEGSRLTVL.

The V call is TRBV7-9, the J call TRBJ2-2; 11 bases map to TRBD2. Germline CDR1 SEHNR, CDR2 FQNEAQ (reference sequence). With 6 bases clipped from V and 4 bases from J, the junction kept 13 bases outside the gene matches. The CDR3 spans 18 residues. CDR3 nucleotide sequence: TGTGCCAGCAGTTTCCCATCGACCCTAGCGGGAGGCACCGGGGAGCTGTTTTTT. Its translation is CASSFPSTLAGGTGELFF.

The chain joins TRBV24-1 to TRBJ1-1; D is unresolved. Per the germline V gene, CDR1 is KGHDR and CDR2 is SFDVKD. The CDR3 spans 13 residues. V gave up 4 bases and J gave up 2 bases, with 7 bases separating them. Written as DNA, the CDR3 is TGTGCCACCAGTGAAGGCACTAACACTGAAGCTTTCTTT. Its protein is CATSEGTNTEAFF.

This clonotype was seen a few times. The chain joins TRBV6-1 to TRBJ1-1; D is perhaps TRBD1 (5 bases). CDR1 MNHNS and CDR2 SASEGT come from the germline V gene. The ends were cut back, 7 bases at V and 7 bases at J, with 16 bases in the middle. This CDR3 spans 13 amino acids. The CDR3 nucleotides read TGTGCCAGCATCATTTATCAGGGCGGTGAAGCTTTCTTT. The encoded protein is CASIIYQGGEAFF.

The chain has TRBV7-7 and TRBJ2-7; 12 nucleotides match TRBD2. Germline CDR1 reads SSHAT; CDR2 reads FNYEAQ (reference sequence). After removal of 5 bases from V and 6 bases from J, the junction contained 5 bases not matched to a gene. The CDR3 covers 14 residues. This chain's CDR3 is CASSAGLAGGEQYF. The CDR3 nucleotides are TGTGCCAGCAGCGCGGGACTAGCGGGCGGCGAGCAGTACTTC.

This clonotype occurred a few times. The chain recombines TRBV7-6 with TRBJ1-3; TRBD1 agrees at 11 bases. CDR1 and CDR2 (germline): SGHVS, FNYEAQ. This CDR3 region has 15 residues. V lost 5 bases, J lost 3 bases, and 3 bases stayed unmatched. The CDR3 loop is CASSPDRGLGNTIYF. CDR3 bases: TGTGCCAGCAGCCCGGACAGGGGGCTTGGAAACACCATATATTTT. The variable domain in full, with the rest retrieved from reference TRBV7-6 and TRBJ1-3, is GAGVSQSPRYKVTKRGQDVALRCDPISGHVSLYWYRQALGQGPEFLTYFNYEAQQDKSGLPNDRFSAERPEGSISTLTIQRTEQRDSAMYRCASSPDRGLGNTIYFGEGSWLTVV.

This clonotype is termed large (0.1 to 1%). This chain links TRBV18 with TRBJ1-5; D is uncertain. Germline CDR1 is KGHSH and CDR2 is LQKENI. This CDR3 region has 14 residues. The V end lost 4 bases, the J end lost 6 bases, and 13 bases lay between the germline ends. As DNA, the CDR3 is TGTGCCAGCTCACAATCTCCCCGAGTTCAGCCCCAGCATTTT. It specifies CASSQSPRVQPQHF.

This chain uses TRBV12-3 or TRBV12-4 with TRBJ1-6; D ambiguous. The CDR3 spans 15 residues. Trimming shortened V by 1 base and J by 9 bases, and 13 bases separated the two germline ends. The DNA of the CDR3 is TGTGCCAGCAGTTTAGGGGGAATAGGTGGTTCACCCCTCCACTTT. It specifies CASSLGGIGGSPLHF.

This clonotype occurred a few times. This chain's CDR3 is CASSYSPGLNYGYTF. CDR3 bases: TGTGCCAGCAGTTACTCCCCGGGACTTAACTATGGCTACACCTTC. The V gene is TRBV6-5, the J gene TRBJ1-2; D possibly corresponds to TRBD1 (5 bases). The V gene lost 0 bases and the J gene lost 1 base, with 9 bases spanning the gap. Germline V gives CDR1 MNHEY, CDR2 SVGAGI. This CDR3 contains 15 residues.

This chain connects TRBV7-9 to TRBJ1-1, with D possibly matching TRBD1 (5 bases). Germline assignment: CDR1 SEHNR and CDR2 FQNEAQ (reference sequence). CDR3 size: 14 residues. The CDR3 is CTVGSGGTRTEAFF. In DNA form, the CDR3 reads TGTACCGTCGGATCTGGGGGAACTCGGACTGAAGCTTTCTTT.

J is TRBJ2-3 and V is TRBV6-2 or TRBV6-3; TRBD1 matches at 11 bases. Germline-derived CDR1 and CDR2 are MNHEY and SVGEGT. The V and J ends lost 2 bases and 4 bases, in that order; junction bases with no gene match: 20. The length of the CDR3 is 21 residues. This CDR3 is CASSYGSGTGGPGYRADTQYF. In nucleotides, the CDR3 is TGTGCCAGCAGTTACGGTTCCGGGACAGGGGGGCCCGGGTACCGGGCAGATACGCAGTATTTT.

Relative to its sample, this clonotype is large. This chain uses TRBV20-1 with TRBJ1-2; weak D call: TRBD1 (5 bases). V was shortened by 6 bases and J by 4 bases, with 15 bases between the two germline ends. The CDR3 is 13 amino acids. The germline V gene has CDR1 DFQATT and CDR2 SNEGSKA (reference sequence). The CDR3 here is CSASRGVGYGYTF. The CDR3 DNA follows: TGCAGTGCCTCACGGGGGGTCGGCTATGGCTACACCTTC.

DNA for the CDR3: TGTGCCAGCAGCTTAGTGACAGGAGGAGATCAGCCCCAGCATTTT. This codes for CASSLVTGGDQPQHF. The chain joins TRBV7-2 to TRBJ1-5; D is perhaps TRBD1 (6 bases). The CDR3 totals 15 residues. The V and J ends lost 1 base and 5 bases respectively, with 12 bases between them. CDR1 SGHTA and CDR2 FQGNSA come from the germline V gene.

Comments on this clonotype: The junction does not match germline at one end; this may be a read error. This chain joins TRBV7-9 and TRBJ1-6, with D tentatively TRBD1 (5 bases). This CDR3 comprises 13 residues. Germline V gene data show CDR1 as SEHNR and CDR2 as FQNEAQ (reference sequence). CDR3 in amino acids: CVSSLVVQDSLHF. The CDR3, as DNA: TGTGTCAGCAGCTTAGTGGTACAGGATAGCCTCCACTTT.

This clonotype turned up a few times. The chain combines TRBV27 with TRBJ1-6, with D tentatively TRBD1 (5 bases). Trimming stripped 0 bases from V and 9 bases from J, with 12 bases between. The CDR3 spans 15 residues. CDR1 is MNHEY and CDR2 is SMNVEV in the germline V gene (reference sequence). The CDR3 coding sequence is TGTGCCAGCAGTTTATCGGGGCAGGTAGTTTCACCCCTCCACTTT. Translation gives CASSLSGQVVSPLHF.

The count of this clonotype is one. The chain employs TRBV24-1 and TRBJ1-2; D is uncertain. The CDR3 covers 14 residues. Trimming removed 4 bases from V and 8 bases from J, with 16 bases in between. Germline V lookup: CDR1 KGHDR, CDR2 SFDVKD. The CDR3 is CATSEFGGQSGYTF. CDR3 bases: TGTGCCACCAGTGAATTCGGCGGGCAGAGCGGCTACACCTTC.

This clonotype was recorded a few times. The rearrangement uses TRBV7-2 and TRBJ1-1; tentative D call: TRBD1 (6 bases). Germline V gives CDR1 SGHTA, CDR2 FQGNSA. The CDR3 loop spans 15 amino acids. The V gene lost 5 bases and the J gene lost 2 bases, with 15 bases spanning the gap. In DNA form, the CDR3 reads TGTGCCAGCAGCACGGGTGGGACATTCAACACTGAAGCTTTCTTT. It yields the protein CASSTGGTFNTEAFF.

The J gene is TRBJ1-2, the V gene TRBV20-1; D is perhaps TRBD1 (5 bases). The germline gives CDR1 DFQATT, CDR2 SNEGSKA (reference sequence). V was cut by 3 bases and J by 1 base, with 12 bases left in between. The CDR3 consists of 14 residues. The CDR3 reads CSASSIQGNYGYTF. The CDR3 DNA is TGCAGTGCTAGTAGTATTCAGGGTAACTATGGCTACACCTTC.

The chain carries TRBV3-1 and TRBJ1-1; no clear D. CDR1 and CDR2 from the germline V gene are LGHDT and YNNKEL (reference sequence). This CDR3 comprises 14 residues. With 4 bases removed from V and 5 bases from J, the gap between germline ends came to 14 bases. CDR3: CASSRTSGRTEAFF. The CDR3 DNA reads TGTGCCAGCAGCCGTACAAGTGGGAGGACTGAAGCTTTCTTT.

This clonotype was observed a few times. This CDR3 reads CAISNAGGVGEKLFF. CDR3 nucleotide sequence: TGTGCCATCAGCAACGCGGGAGGGGTAGGTGAAAAACTGTTTTTT. The rearrangement joins TRBV10-3 to TRBJ1-4; TRBD1 might be the D (5 bases). V lost 6 bases and J lost 7, with 18 bases in between. This CDR3 is 15 amino acids long. In germline, CDR1 is ENHRY, CDR2 SYGVKD.

The rearrangement joins TRBV7-9 to TRBJ2-3; D gene ambiguous. V shed 0 bases and J shed 0 bases, with 10 bases lying between them. Looked up from germline, CDR1 is SEHNR and CDR2 is FQNEAQ (reference sequence). The CDR3 covers 16 residues. CDR3 coding DNA: TGTGCCAGCAGCTTAGCGGATAGTATTAGCACAGATACGCAGTATTTT. It specifies CASSLADSISTDTQYF.

The rearrangement uses TRBV6-2 or TRBV6-3 and TRBJ1-1, with D hard to call. CDR1 is MNHEY, CDR2 SVGEGT, per germline. This CDR3 spans 12 amino acids. The V end was cut by 8 bases, the J end by 0 bases, with 7 bases between. The CDR3 coding sequence is TGTGCCAGCGGTACAGTGAACACTGAAGCTTTCTTT. This gives the protein CASGTVNTEAFF.